Listed here are 5 T cell receptor beta chains from one sample, sequenced in a study of shared clonotypes between healthy human individuals. Method: immunoSEQ multiplex PCR; TCRdb's copy keeps in-frame clones and lacks some. The table shows 2,500,000 or so clones, with over 85% occurring only once. What was sequenced was naive CD4+ T cells from PBMCs. Described subset: CD45RA+ positively selected. These TCRs come from a man between 18 and 29 years old in good health. Some clones in this sample may be carry-over from other donors' samples.

With respect to this clone: This sample includes further DNA sequences coding for the same CDR3. The rearrangement links TRBV4-1 to TRBJ2-7; 7 positions match TRBD2. CDR1 MGHRA and CDR2 YSYEKL come from the germline V gene. The trim removed 4 bases at V and 2 bases at J, leaving 5 bases unmatched. The CDR3 has 14 amino acids. Written as DNA, the CDR3 is TGCGCCAGCAGCCGAGAAGGACTAGCCTACGAGCAGTACTTC. Amino acid sequence: CASSREGLAYEQYF.

This clone has just one count. The chain couples TRBV5-1 to TRBJ2-5; D possibly corresponds to TRBD1 (6 bases). This CDR3 is 13 amino acids long. V dropped 6 bases and J dropped 5 bases, with 14 bases sitting between them. The germline gives CDR1 SGHRS, CDR2 YFSETQ. The CDR3 sequence: CASNLQGGETQYF. The CDR3 nucleotides read TGCGCCAGCAACTTACAGGGTGGGGAGACCCAGTACTTC. Based on the CDR3 plus reference TRBV5-1 and TRBJ2-5, the full variable domain is KAGVTQTPRYLIKTRGQQVTLSCSPISGHRSVSWYQQTPGQGLQFLFEYFSETQRNKGNFPGRFSGRQFSNSRSEMNVSTLELGDSALYLCASNLQGGETQYFGPGTRLLVL.

About this clone itself: Other nucleotide sequences in the sample specify the same CDR3. The gene calls are TRBV28 and TRBJ2-3, with D hard to call. The CDR3 runs to 13 residues. V gave up 2 bases and J gave up 1 base, with 4 bases separating them. Germline values: CDR1 MDHEN, CDR2 SYDVKM. For the CDR3, the DNA is TGTGCCAGCAGTTTACCAGGCACAGATACGCAGTATTTT. This translates into CASSLPGTDTQYF. The full variable domain, completed using reference TRBV28 and TRBJ2-3, is DVKVTQSSRYLVKRTGEKVFLECVQDMDHENMFWYRQDPGLGLRLIYFSYDVKMKEKGDIPEGYSVSREKKERFSLILESASTNQTSMYLCASSLPGTDTQYFGPGTRLTVL.

The chain recombines TRBV2 with TRBJ1-1; a possible D gene is TRBD1 (5 bases). CDR1 is SNHLY, CDR2 FYNNEI, per germline. The germline V and J ends were trimmed by 5 bases and 0 bases, with 7 bases remaining between them. This CDR3 has 13 residues. This CDR3 reads CASSSQVNTEAFF. Written as DNA, the CDR3 is TGTGCCAGCAGTTCACAGGTGAACACTGAAGCTTTCTTT.

This chain connects TRBV5-1 to TRBJ1-2; D is uncertain. Trimming pared 6 bases from V and 2 bases from J, leaving 14 bases between. Germline V gives CDR1 SGHRS, CDR2 YFSETQ. This CDR3 is 14 amino acids long. CDR3 nucleotide sequence: TGCGCCAGCACCCCGTCGGCAGCGAACTATGGCTACACCTTC. Amino acid sequence: CASTPSAANYGYTF. The full variable domain, with the rest looked up from reference TRBV5-1 and TRBJ1-2, is KAGVTQTPRYLIKTRGQQVTLSCSPISGHRSVSWYQQTPGQGLQFLFEYFSETQRNKGNFPGRFSGRQFSNSRSEMNVSTLELGDSALYLCASTPSAANYGYTFGSGTRLTVV.